This T cell receptor (beta chain) comes out of a study of blood T cell repertoires in COVID-19. Study information: Material from acute and convalescent COVID-19 was sourced from the United States, Italy and Spain.

Trimming pared 6 bases from V and 2 bases from J, leaving 10 bases between. The CDR3 totals 13 residues. Germline assignment: CDR1 LNHDA and CDR2 SQIVND (reference sequence). TCRdb keeps only in-frame clones here, not all; method: immunoSEQ multiplex PCR. In the table there are roughly 300,000 clones, approximately 87% of which are singletons. The sequenced sample consisted of peripheral blood. The chain employs TRBV19 and TRBJ1-1; no firm D call. The source of this sequence is a middle-aged woman who had recovered from COVID-19. The CDR3 reads CASRAETNTEAFF. DNA of the CDR3: TGTGCCAGTAGGGCAGAGACAAACACTGAAGCTTTCTTT.